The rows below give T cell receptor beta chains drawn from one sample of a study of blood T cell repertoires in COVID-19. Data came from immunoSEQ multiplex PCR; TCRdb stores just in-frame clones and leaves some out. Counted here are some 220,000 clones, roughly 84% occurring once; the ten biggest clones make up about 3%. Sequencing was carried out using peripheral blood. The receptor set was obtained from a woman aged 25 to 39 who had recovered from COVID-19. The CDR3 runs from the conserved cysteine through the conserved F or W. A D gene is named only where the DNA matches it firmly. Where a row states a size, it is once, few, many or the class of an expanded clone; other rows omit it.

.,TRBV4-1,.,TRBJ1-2,TGCGCCAGCAGCCAAGAACGGGGGTCCCCCCCCTATGGCTACACCTTC,CASSQERGSPPYGYTF
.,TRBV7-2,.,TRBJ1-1,TGTGCCAGCAGATTGCCACAGGGGAACACTGAAGCTTTCTTT,CASRLPQGNTEAFF
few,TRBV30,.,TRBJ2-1,TGTGCCTGGAAATCGGGCAATGAGCAGTTCTTC,CAWKSGNEQFF
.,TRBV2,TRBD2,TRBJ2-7,TGTGCCAGCAGTGGCGGAAGGACTAGCGGATGGGGGGCTGCTGATTACGAGCAGTACTTC,CASSGGRTSGWGAADYEQYF
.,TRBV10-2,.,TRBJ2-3,TGCGCCAGCAGTGACTCCTCAGATACGCAGTATTTT,CASSDSSDTQYF
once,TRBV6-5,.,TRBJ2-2,TGTGCCAGCAGTTACCCTGCGGGGGAGCTGTTTTTT,CASSYPAGELFF
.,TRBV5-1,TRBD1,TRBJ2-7,TGCGCCAGCAGCTTGGTTGCCCCGGGACAGGGTTTAAGCGAGCAGTACTTC,CASSLVAPGQGLSEQYF
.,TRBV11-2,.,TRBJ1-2,TGTGCCAGCAGCTTAGGAGACCGTCTAGGGGTTCCTCAGGACTATGGCTACACCTTC,CASSLGDRLGVPQDYGYTF
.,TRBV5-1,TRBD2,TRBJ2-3,TGCGCCAGCAGCCCCACTCCCGCGGGAGCGGAAGATACGCAGTATTTT,CASSPTPAGAEDTQYF
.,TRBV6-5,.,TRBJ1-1,TGTGCCAGCAGTTATCAGGGAAGCACTGAAGCTTTCTTT,CASSYQGSTEAFF
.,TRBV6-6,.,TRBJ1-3,TGTGCCAGCAGGAGACAGGTTACCTCTGGAAACACCATATATTTT,CASRRQVTSGNTIYF
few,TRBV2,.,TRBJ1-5,TGTGCCAGCAGTGAAGTATTCAGGGTGACTAGCAATCAGCCCCAGCATTTT,CASSEVFRVTSNQPQHF
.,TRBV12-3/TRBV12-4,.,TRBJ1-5,TGTGCCAGCAGTCCAGGGTCCGAAAGGGGCAAGCATTTT,CASSPGSERGKHF
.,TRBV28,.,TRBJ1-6,TGTGCCAGCAGTTTACCCACTCATGGGGCCCCGGGCTATAATTCACCCCTCCACTTT,CASSLPTHGAPGYNSPLHF
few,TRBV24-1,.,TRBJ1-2,TGTGCCACCAGTGATGCTAGGGAACAGGCCCTAGGCTACACCTTC,CATSDAREQALGYTF
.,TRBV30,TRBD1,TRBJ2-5,TGTGCCACCAGGGGGTCGGGAGAGACCCAGTACTTC,CATRGSGETQYF
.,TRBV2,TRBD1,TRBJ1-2,TGTGCCAGCAGTGGGACAGGGTTGGGGGGCTACACCTTC,CASSGTGLGGYTF
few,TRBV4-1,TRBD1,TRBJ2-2,TGCGCCAGCAGCTTCCGGGACAGGGAAGGCGGGGAGCTGTTTTTT,CASSFRDREGGELFF
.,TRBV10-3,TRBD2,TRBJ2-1,TGTGCCATCAGTGATGGGGAGGGAACCCAGTTCTTC,CAISDGEGTQFF
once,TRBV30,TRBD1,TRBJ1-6,TGTGCCTGGAGTAAGACAGGGGCCTTGGAATCACCCCTCCACTTT,CAWSKTGALESPLHF
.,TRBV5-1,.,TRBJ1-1,TGCGCCAGCAGCTTGCGGTCGAACACTGAAGCTTTCTTT,CASSLRSNTEAFF
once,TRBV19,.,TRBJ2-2,TGTGCCAGTAGTGCACTAGCCATGACCGGGGAGCTGTTTTTT,CASSALAMTGELFF
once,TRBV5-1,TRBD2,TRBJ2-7,TGCGCCAGCAGCCAAAGAAATAGCGGGAGCTCCTACGAGCAGTACTTC,CASSQRNSGSSYEQYF
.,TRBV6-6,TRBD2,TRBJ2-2,TGTGCCAGCAGACCCGGGGGGGGGAGTACCGGGGAGCTGTTTTTT,CASRPGGGSTGELFF
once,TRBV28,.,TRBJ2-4,TGTGCCAGCAGTCTGGGGAATCCGGGAACTAAAAACATTCAGTACTTC,CASSLGNPGTKNIQYF
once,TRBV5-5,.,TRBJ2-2,TGTGCCAGCAGTTCGAACCCCGGGGTGCCTCCGGGCGGGGAGCTGTTTTTT,CASSSNPGVPPGGELFF
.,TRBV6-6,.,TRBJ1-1,TGTGCCAGCAGTTACTTCCAGGGACTGTCGAACACTGAAGCTTTCTTT,CASSYFQGLSNTEAFF
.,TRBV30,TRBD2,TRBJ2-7,TGTGCCGGTAGCGGGGGAACCTACGAGCAGTACTTC,CAGSGGTYEQYF
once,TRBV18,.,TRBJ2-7,TGTGCCAGCTCACCTAGGACAGCGGGGTCGGACGAGCAGTACTTC,CASSPRTAGSDEQYF
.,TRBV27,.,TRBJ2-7,TGTGCCAGCAGTTCAGGGCCAGCCTACGAGCAGTACTTC,CASSSGPAYEQYF
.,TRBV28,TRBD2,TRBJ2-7,TGTGCCAGCAGTTTATGGACTAGCGGGAGAACTAATGAGCAGTACTTC,CASSLWTSGRTNEQYF
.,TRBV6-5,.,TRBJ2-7,TGTGCCAGCAGTTACTTGACAGGAGAGTACGAGCAGTACTTC,CASSYLTGEYEQYF
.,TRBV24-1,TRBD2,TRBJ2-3,TGTGCCACCAGTGAGACCGGGACTAGTTTAGATACGCAGTATTTT,CATSETGTSLDTQYF
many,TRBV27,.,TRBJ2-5,TGTGCCAGCAGTTTATCCAGACTCAAAGAGACCCAGTACTTC,CASSLSRLKETQYF
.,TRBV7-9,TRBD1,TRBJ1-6,TGTGCCAGCAGCCGCAGGGGGCAGGGTAATTCACCCCTCCACTTT,CASSRRGQGNSPLHF
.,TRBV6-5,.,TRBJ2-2,TGTGCCAGCACCTTAGCCGGGGAGCTGTTTTTT,CASTLAGELFF
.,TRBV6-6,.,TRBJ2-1,TGTGCCAGCAGTGCGTACAATGAGCAGTTCTTC,CASSAYNEQFF
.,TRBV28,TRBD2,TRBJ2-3,TGTGCCAGCAGTTTAGACGGACTAGCCGAAAGCACAGATACGCAGTATTTT,CASSLDGLAESTDTQYF
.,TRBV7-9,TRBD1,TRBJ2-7,TGTGCCAGCAGCTTAGCGAAGGGACAGGGGGCGCAGCAGTACTTC,CASSLAKGQGAQQYF
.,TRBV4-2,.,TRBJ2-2,TGTGCCAGCAGCCAAGGATCGGGAGAGACCAACACCGGGGAGCTGTTTTTT,CASSQGSGETNTGELFF
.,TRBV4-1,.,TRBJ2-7,TGCGCCAGCAGCCACTTACCTGCGGCCGGGGAGCAGTACTTC,CASSHLPAAGEQYF
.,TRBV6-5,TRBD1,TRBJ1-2,TGTGCCAGCCTGGACAGGGCGAACCTCGGGGGCTACACCTTC,CASLDRANLGGYTF
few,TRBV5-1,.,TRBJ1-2,TGCGCCAGCAGCTTGGGCTGGGGCCCCTCTAACTATGGCTACACCTTC,CASSLGWGPSNYGYTF
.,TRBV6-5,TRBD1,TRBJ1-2,TGTGCCAGCAGTCTTTCCGGGACAGCAGTAGGCTACACCTTC,CASSLSGTAVGYTF
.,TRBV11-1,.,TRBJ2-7,TGTGCCAGCAGCCCCTGGTTAATCAGCGGCTACGAGCAGTACTTC,CASSPWLISGYEQYF
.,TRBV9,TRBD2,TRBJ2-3,TGTGCCAGCAGCCGCAGCGGGAGTCGGACAGATACGCAGTATTTT,CASSRSGSRTDTQYF
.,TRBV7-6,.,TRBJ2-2,TGTGCCAGCAGCTTAGGACAGCTTGGGGAGCTGTTTTTT,CASSLGQLGELFF
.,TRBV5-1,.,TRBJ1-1,TGCGCCAGCAGCGTTAGACAGGCGAGGGACACTGAAGCTTTCTTT,CASSVRQARDTEAFF
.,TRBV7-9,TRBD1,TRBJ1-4,TGTGCCAGCAGCTTGGGACAGGGAAATGAAAAACTGTTTTTT,CASSLGQGNEKLFF
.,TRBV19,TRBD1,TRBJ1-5,TGTGCCAGTAGATCGGGACAGGAAAGGCAGCCCCAGCATTTT,CASRSGQERQPQHF
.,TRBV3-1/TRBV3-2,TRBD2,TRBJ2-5,TGTGCCAGCAGCCAAGATTCCCGGGGACTAGCGGGAGAGGTGACCCAGTACTTC,CASSQDSRGLAGEVTQYF